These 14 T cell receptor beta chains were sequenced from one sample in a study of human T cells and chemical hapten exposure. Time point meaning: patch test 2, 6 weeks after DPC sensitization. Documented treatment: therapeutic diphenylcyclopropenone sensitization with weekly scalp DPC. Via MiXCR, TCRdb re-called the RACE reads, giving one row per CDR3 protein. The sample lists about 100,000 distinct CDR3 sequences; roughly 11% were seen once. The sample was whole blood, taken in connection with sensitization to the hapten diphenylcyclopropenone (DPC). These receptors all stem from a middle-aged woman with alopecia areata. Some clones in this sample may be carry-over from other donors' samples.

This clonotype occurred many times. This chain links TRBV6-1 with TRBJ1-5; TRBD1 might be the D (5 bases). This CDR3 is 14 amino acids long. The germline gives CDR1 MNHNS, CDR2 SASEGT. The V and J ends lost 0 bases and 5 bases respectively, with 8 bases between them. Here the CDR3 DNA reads TGTGCCAGCAGTGAAGCCCGGGGGGATCAGCCCCAGCATTTT. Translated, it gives CASSEARGDQPQHF.

Here the CDR3 reads CAWIPGNGGNEKLFF. As DNA, the CDR3 is TGTGCCTGGATCCCCGGGAATGGGGGTAATGAAAAACTGTTTTTT. The chain is built from TRBV30 and TRBJ1-4; D may be TRBD1 (5 bases). The V and J ends lost 4 bases and 4 bases respectively, with 16 bases between them. Germline V gene sequence: CDR1 GTSNPN, CDR2 SVGIG (reference sequence). CDR3 size: 15 residues.

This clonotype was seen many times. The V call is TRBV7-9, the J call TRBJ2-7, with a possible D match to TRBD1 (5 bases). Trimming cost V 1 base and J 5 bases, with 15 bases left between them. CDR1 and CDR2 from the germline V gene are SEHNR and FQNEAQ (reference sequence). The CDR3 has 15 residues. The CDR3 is CASSLDSQGNHEQYF. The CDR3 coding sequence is TGTGCCAGCAGCTTAGATTCTCAGGGTAACCACGAGCAGTACTTC.

CDR3: CASSIPPPRSNEQFF. The CDR3, as DNA: TGTGCCAGTAGTATCCCCCCCCCCAGGTCCAATGAGCAGTTCTTC. The chain recombines TRBV19 with TRBJ2-1; D ambiguous. V lost 3 bases and J lost 6, with 15 bases in between. Germline CDR1 LNHDA, CDR2 SQIVND (reference sequence). This CDR3 spans 15 amino acids.

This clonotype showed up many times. CDR3 coding DNA: TGCGCCAGCAGCCACCGGTACAATGAGCAGTTCTTC. Translation gives CASSHRYNEQFF. V usage is TRBV4-3 and J usage is TRBJ2-1; D gene ambiguous. Looked up from germline, CDR1 is LGHNA and CDR2 is YSLEER. V was trimmed by 3 bases and J by 4 bases, leaving 4 bases between them. The CDR3 runs to 12 residues.

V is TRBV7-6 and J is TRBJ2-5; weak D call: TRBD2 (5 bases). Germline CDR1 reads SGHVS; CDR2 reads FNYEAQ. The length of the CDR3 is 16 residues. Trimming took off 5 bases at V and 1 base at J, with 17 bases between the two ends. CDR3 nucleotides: TGTGCCAGCAGCCCCCGCTTGAAAGGGAGCCAAGAGACCCAGTACTTC. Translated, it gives CASSPRLKGSQETQYF.

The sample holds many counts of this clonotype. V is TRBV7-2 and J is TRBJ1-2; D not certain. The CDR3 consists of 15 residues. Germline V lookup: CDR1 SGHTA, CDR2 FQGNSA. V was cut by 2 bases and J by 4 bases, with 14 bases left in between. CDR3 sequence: CASSLNVRSIYGYTF. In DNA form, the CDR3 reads TGTGCCAGCAGCTTAAACGTGCGGAGTATCTATGGCTACACCTTC.

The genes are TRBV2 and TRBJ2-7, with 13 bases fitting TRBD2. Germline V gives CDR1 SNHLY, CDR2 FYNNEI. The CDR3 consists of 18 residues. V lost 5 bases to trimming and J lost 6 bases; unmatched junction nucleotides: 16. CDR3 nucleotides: TGTGCCAGCAGTTTACAACCGGGACTAGCGGGACGAGGGGGCGAGCAGTACTTC. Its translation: CASSLQPGLAGRGGEQYF.

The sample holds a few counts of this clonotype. The CDR3 here is CASSLVISYEQYF. CDR3 bases: TGTGCCAGCAGCTTAGTGATCTCCTACGAGCAGTACTTC. The chain employs TRBV7-2 and TRBJ2-7; no clear D. Germline-derived CDR1 and CDR2 are SGHTA and FQGNSA. The germline V and J ends were trimmed by 1 base and 0 bases, with 4 bases remaining between them. This CDR3 region has 13 residues.

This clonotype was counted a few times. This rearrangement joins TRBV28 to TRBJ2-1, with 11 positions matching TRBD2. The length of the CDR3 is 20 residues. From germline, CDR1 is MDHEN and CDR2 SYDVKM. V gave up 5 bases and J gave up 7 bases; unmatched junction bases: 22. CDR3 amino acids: CASSPVRGLSGRAGQNEQFF. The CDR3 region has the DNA TGTGCCAGCAGTCCAGTGCGGGGGCTTAGCGGGAGGGCCGGGCAGAATGAGCAGTTCTTC.

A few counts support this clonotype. The CDR3 DNA is TGTGCCAGCAGCCGGACAGTTTGGGAAGAGACCCAGTACTTC. Protein sequence: CASSRTVWEETQYF. J is TRBJ2-5 and V is TRBV7-9, with D perhaps TRBD1 (6 bases). Germline values: CDR1 SEHNR, CDR2 FQNEAQ (reference sequence). The CDR3 is 14 residues long. V lost 5 bases to trimming and J lost 3 bases, with 13 bases between them.

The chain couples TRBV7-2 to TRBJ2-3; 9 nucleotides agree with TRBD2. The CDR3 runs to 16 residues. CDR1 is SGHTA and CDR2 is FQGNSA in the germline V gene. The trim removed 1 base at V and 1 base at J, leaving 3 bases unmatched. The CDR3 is CASSLGSSGGTDTQYF. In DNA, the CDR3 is TGTGCCAGCAGCTTAGGATCTAGCGGGGGCACAGATACGCAGTATTTT.

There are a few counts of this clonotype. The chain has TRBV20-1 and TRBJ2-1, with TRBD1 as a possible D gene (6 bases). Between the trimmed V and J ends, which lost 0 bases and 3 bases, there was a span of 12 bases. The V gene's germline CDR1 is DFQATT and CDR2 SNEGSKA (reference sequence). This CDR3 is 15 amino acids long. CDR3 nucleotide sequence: TGCAGTGCTAGAGAGCTACTGGGACACTACAATGAGCAGTTCTTC. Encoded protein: CSARELLGHYNEQFF.

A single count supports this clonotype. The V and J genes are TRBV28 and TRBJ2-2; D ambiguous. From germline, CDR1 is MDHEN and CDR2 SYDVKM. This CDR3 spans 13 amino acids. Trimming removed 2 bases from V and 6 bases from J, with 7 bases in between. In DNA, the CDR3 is TGTGCCAGCAGTTTACATGGGCCCGGGGAGCTGTTTTTT. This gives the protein CASSLHGPGELFF.